This T cell receptor (beta chain) was sequenced during a study of blood T cell repertoires in COVID-19. Across the study: The study drew acute and convalescent COVID-19 samples from the United States, Italy and Spain. PBMCs, B-cell-depleted T cells, or T cells provided the cDNA or gDNA that made up the material.

Germline CDR1 and CDR2: SGHRS and YFSETQ. This CDR3 has 16 residues. V was clipped by 6 bases and J by 4 bases; unmatched bases: 15. Original handling: Using reference gene primer amplification, nucleated cell counts were estimated. Sequenced by immunoSEQ multiplex PCR; TCRdb stores in-frame clones only, minus some. That table furnishes V, J and clone size, whereas the DNA furnished D and trimming. The data hold hundreds of thousands of clones, with more than 75% observed a single time. Sequencing was performed on peripheral blood. The TCR was taken from an older man with acute or convalescent COVID-19. This chain uses TRBV5-1 with TRBJ2-7; TRBD2 agrees at 8 bases. DNA of the CDR3: TGCGCCAGCACCACTGGAGGGTCCGGGAGGGGATACGAGCAGTACTTC. Translation gives CASTTGGSGRGYEQYF. Supplemented by reference TRBV5-1 and TRBJ2-7, the full variable domain reads KAGVTQTPRYLIKTRGQQVTLSCSPISGHRSVSWYQQTPGQGLQFLFEYFSETQRNKGNFPGRFSGRQFSNSRSEMNVSTLELGDSALYLCASTTGGSGRGYEQYFGPGTRLTVT.